These T cell receptor beta chains were read from a single sample in a study of T cell repertoires in cytomegalovirus infection. TCRdb re-analysed the reads in MiXCR, keeping a single row per CDR3 protein. This table holds about 300,000 distinct CDR3 sequences, 8% to 10% found once. The sequenced sample consisted of PBMCs. The receptors stem from a human donor in good health (CMV status not recorded). Some clones in this sample may be carry-over from other donors' samples. Each CDR3 is given with its conserved first and last residue. A D gene is named only where the DNA matches it firmly. Only some rows state a clone size, as once, few, many or a class for expanded clones.

>TRBV12-3/TRBV12-4|many|-|TRBJ1-5
CASTPQAGWDQPQHF
TGTGCCAGCACCCCCCAAGCAGGGTGGGATCAGCCCCAGCATTTT
>TRBV7-8|many|TRBD2|TRBJ2-5
CASSRPAGGRSEETQYF
TGTGCCAGCAGTAGGCCAGCGGGGGGCAGATCTGAAGAGACCCAGTACTTC
>TRBV7-2|many|TRBD2|TRBJ2-6
CASRERTSGLSGANVLTF
TGTGCCAGCAGGGAAAGGACTAGCGGGTTGTCTGGGGCCAACGTCCTGACTTTC
>TRBV12-3/TRBV12-4|many|-|TRBJ2-7
CASSLNSHYEQYF
TGTGCCAGCAGTTTAAACAGTCACTACGAGCAGTACTTC
>TRBV7-9|many|TRBD2|TRBJ2-1
CARGSGSNEQFF
TGTGCCCGAGGTAGCGGGAGCAATGAGCAGTTCTTC
>TRBV5-1|many|TRBD2|TRBJ2-2
CASFSSGLPTGELFF
TGCGCCAGTTTCTCTAGCGGGCTACCGACCGGGGAGCTGTTTTTT
>TRBV28|many|TRBD1|TRBJ1-1
CASSFYYRTGRQNTEAFF
TGTGCCAGCAGTTTTTATTATAGGACAGGGAGGCAGAACACTGAAGCTTTCTTT
>TRBV4-3|many|-|TRBJ2-5
CASSQGFNGAGETQYF
TGCGCCAGCAGCCAAGGTTTTAACGGTGCTGGGGAGACCCAGTACTTC
>TRBV6-2/TRBV6-3|many|TRBD1|TRBJ1-6
CASRAGTANSPLHF
TGTGCCAGCAGGGCCGGGACAGCTAATTCACCCCTCCACTTT
>TRBV7-9|many|-|TRBJ1-1
CASSLGTYRGTNTEAFF
TGTGCCAGCAGCTTAGGGACCTACAGAGGGACAAACACTGAAGCTTTCTTT
>TRBV7-9|many|-|TRBJ1-1
CASTYTGPTEAFF
TGTGCCAGCACCTATACAGGCCCCACTGAAGCTTTCTTT
>TRBV7-6|once|TRBD1|TRBJ2-5
CASSLSPTGAIETQYF
TGTGCCAGCAGCTTATCCCCAACAGGGGCGATCGAGACCCAGTACTTC
>TRBV19|many|-|TRBJ1-6
CASSIERGYNSPLHF
TGTGCCAGTAGTATCGAGAGGGGGTATAATTCACCCCTCCACTTT
>TRBV10-3|many|TRBD2|TRBJ2-4
CAIRDGGGAVNIQYF
TGTGCCATCAGGGACGGCGGGGGGGCCGTAAACATTCAGTACTTC
>TRBV10-3|many|TRBD2|TRBJ2-5
CAISAWTSGDQETQYF
TGTGCCATCAGTGCTTGGACTAGCGGGGACCAAGAGACCCAGTACTTC
>TRBV10-1|many|TRBD1|TRBJ2-7
CASSRDRDYEQYF
TGCGCCAGTTCCCGGGACAGGGACTACGAGCAGTACTTC
>TRBV7-2|many|-|TRBJ2-3
CASSFTSAGGLTDTQYF
TGTGCCAGCAGCTTTACAAGTGCCGGAGGGCTCACAGATACGCAGTATTTT
>TRBV6-1|few|TRBD1|TRBJ2-1
CASSEEDRLLGQFF
TGTGCCAGCAGTGAAGAGGACAGGCTTCTGGGGCAGTTCTTC
>TRBV7-6|-|-|TRBJ2-7
CASSLTTPPSYEQYF
TGTGCCAGCAGCTTAACGACCCCCCCGTCCTACGAGCAGTACTTC
>TRBV7-2|many|TRBD2|TRBJ2-1
CASSLMAGGRGNEQFF
TGTGCCAGCAGCTTAATGGCGGGGGGGCGGGGGAATGAGCAGTTCTTC
>TRBV28|many|-|TRBJ1-5
CASRLSSNQPQHF
TGTGCCAGCAGGTTGAGTTCCAATCAGCCCCAGCATTTT
>TRBV7-9|many|-|TRBJ1-1
CASSFSQMNTEAFF
TGTGCCAGCAGCTTCTCACAGATGAACACTGAAGCTTTCTTT
>TRBV29-1|few|TRBD1|TRBJ1-1
CSVVNTGGGTEAFF
TGCAGCGTTGTTAATACAGGGGGCGGAACTGAAGCTTTCTTT
>TRBV7-9|many|TRBD1|TRBJ1-2
CASSSETGTVYGYTF
TGTGCCAGCAGCTCCGAAACCGGGACAGTCTATGGCTACACCTTC
>TRBV20-1|many|-|TRBJ2-3
CSARSRQSTDTQYF
TGCAGTGCTAGGTCAAGGCAGAGCACAGATACGCAGTATTTT
>TRBV7-2|many|TRBD2|TRBJ2-1
CASSPVAGGHYNEQFF
TGTGCCAGCAGCCCCGTTGCGGGGGGACACTACAATGAGCAGTTCTTC
>TRBV10-2|many|-|TRBJ2-5
CASSEEASPPRETQYF
TGCGCCAGCAGTGAGGAGGCATCGCCCCCTCGAGAGACCCAGTACTTC
>TRBV15|many|-|TRBJ1-4
CATSGIKYYEKLFF
TGTGCCACCAGCGGAATAAAGTACTATGAAAAACTGTTTTTT
>TRBV28|-|TRBD1|TRBJ2-5
CASSFETGMVETQYF
TGTGCCAGCAGTTTCGAGACAGGGATGGTAGAGACCCAGTACTTC
>TRBV28|once|-|TRBJ2-7
CASSSVREQYF
TGTGCCAGCAGTTCGGTACGGGAGCAGTACTTC
>TRBV29-1|many|TRBD1|TRBJ2-7
CSVRQGGRYEQYF
TGCAGCGTTCGACAGGGTGGACGCTACGAGCAGTACTTC
>TRBV20-1|-|TRBD1|TRBJ2-2
CSAYPLPVGTGGRHGVGELFF
TGCAGTGCTTACCCCCTCCCGGTCGGGACAGGGGGCCGACATGGAGTCGGGGAGCTGTTTTTT
>TRBV7-2|many|-|TRBJ2-1
CASSPNKNEQFF
TGTGCCAGCAGCCCGAACAAGAATGAGCAGTTCTTC
>TRBV7-3|many|TRBD1|TRBJ2-3
CASSYRDRGRYTQYF
TGTGCCAGCAGCTACCGGGACAGGGGGCGTTATACGCAGTATTTT
>TRBV7-2|many|-|TRBJ1-2
CATDGTNTF
TGTGCCACCGACGGGACTAACACCTTC
>TRBV5-1|many|-|TRBJ1-2
CASSFAGNDYGYTF
TGCGCCAGCAGCTTTGCAGGAAACGACTATGGCTACACCTTC
>TRBV10-1|many|-|TRBJ2-1
CASSESGSSEQFF
TGCGCCAGCAGTGAGTCGGGGAGTTCTGAGCAGTTCTTC
>TRBV7-9|many|-|TRBJ2-1
CASSFTGPNEQFF
TGTGCCAGCAGCTTTACAGGTCCCAATGAGCAGTTCTTC
>TRBV6-8|few|-|TRBJ1-2
CASSYGGPYGYTF
TGTGCCAGCAGTTACGGGGGCCCATATGGCTACACCTTC
>TRBV5-1|-|TRBD1|TRBJ1-6
CASSPETGRVVSPLHF
TGCGCCAGCAGCCCGGAGACAGGGAGGGTAGTTTCACCCCTCCACTTT
>TRBV6-1|many|TRBD1|TRBJ1-5
CASSAGGSNQPQHF
TGTGCCAGCAGTGCAGGGGGGAGCAATCAGCCCCAGCATTTT
>TRBV20-1|many|TRBD1|TRBJ2-1
CSAPDRGEMNEQFF
TGCAGTGCCCCTGACAGGGGGGAGATGAATGAGCAGTTCTTC
>TRBV3-1|-|-|TRBJ2-5
CASSQDRRWTQYF
TGTGCCAGCAGCCAAGACCGCCGGTGGACCCAGTACTTC
>TRBV24-1|many|TRBD1|TRBJ2-5
CATSPAGGQLSGTQYF
TGTGCCACCAGTCCCGCTGGGGGACAGCTATCGGGGACCCAGTACTTC
>TRBV29-1|many|-|TRBJ2-5
CSFSPRQRGGETQYF
TGCAGTTTTAGCCCTCGCCAGCGAGGCGGAGAGACCCAGTACTTC
>TRBV24-1|-|-|TRBJ2-1
CATSDLRGKGNNEQFF
TGTGCCACCAGTGATCTCAGGGGCAAGGGCAACAATGAGCAGTTCTTC
>TRBV29-1|-|-|TRBJ1-2
CSVKTAFYGYTF
TGCAGCGTTAAGACAGCTTTCTATGGCTACACCTTC
>TRBV2|many|-|TRBJ2-2
CASSEAAVTGELFF
TGTGCCAGCAGTGAGGCTGCCGTCACCGGGGAGCTGTTTTTT